Following are 23 T cell receptor beta chains from one sample sequenced in a study of blood T cell repertoires in COVID-19 (dated by TCRdb to 2018 to 2021). The method was the immunoSEQ multiplex PCR assay. Here the immuneACCESS table is served through TCRdb, limited to in-frame sequences with V and J called. Missing clones are a known gap in these copies; in checked studies unresolved V genes cover under half, and the rest lacks a known reason. This sample is represented by about 170,000 clones; 82% of them were singletons. The ten top clones hold 22% of the sample. Sequenced material: peripheral blood. All receptors come from a woman older than 75 with acute or convalescent COVID-19.

The rearrangement joins TRBV2 to TRBJ2-3, with 8 bases aligning to TRBD1. The CDR3 runs 15 residues. After removal of 6 bases from V and 0 bases from J, the junction contained 5 bases not matched to a gene. Germline V gives CDR1 SNHLY, CDR2 FYNNEI. As DNA, the CDR3 is TGTGCCAGCAGCCAGGGGGCCGGTAGCACAGATACGCAGTATTTT. Its translation: CASSQGAGSTDTQYF.

The J gene is TRBJ1-1, the V gene TRBV18; D possibly corresponds to TRBD1 (5 bases). The CDR3 covers 14 residues. The V end lost 2 bases, the J end lost 3 bases, and 10 bases lay between the germline ends. Germline-derived CDR1 and CDR2 are KGHSH and LQKENI. The DNA of the CDR3 is TGTGCCAGCTCACCAGTAGGAGGGGACACTGAAGCTTTCTTT. Translated: CASSPVGGDTEAFF.

The chain links TRBV7-9 to TRBJ1-2, with D possibly TRBD1 on 5 matching bases. V was trimmed by 8 bases and J by 2 bases, leaving 9 bases between them. The germline V gene has CDR1 SEHNR and CDR2 FQNEAQ (reference sequence). The CDR3 consists of 12 residues. DNA for the CDR3: TGTGCCAGCTCCCCAGGGAACTATGGCTACACCTTC. Its protein is CASSPGNYGYTF. Full variable domain (outside the CDR3, taken from reference TRBV7-9 and TRBJ1-2): DTGVSQNPRHKITKRGQNVTFRCDPISEHNRLYWYRQTLGQGPEFLTYFQNEAQLEKSRLLSDRFSAERPKGSFSTLEIQRTEQGDSAMYLCASSPGNYGYTFGSGTRLTVV.

The J gene is TRBJ1-5, the V gene TRBV3-1 (or the pseudogene TRBV3-2); D is undetermined. CDR1 and CDR2 (germline): LGHDT, YNNKEL (reference sequence). V was trimmed by 5 bases and J by 4 bases, leaving 12 bases between them. The CDR3 is 14 amino acids. CDR3 coding DNA: TGTGCCAGCAGCTTTCCCGGTGTTAATCAGCCCCAGCATTTT. This sequence encodes CASSFPGVNQPQHF.

This clone was observed once. CDR3 amino acids: CASSQDGGLLTDTQYF. DNA for the CDR3: TGTGCCAGCAGCCAAGATGGGGGACTCCTCACAGATACGCAGTATTTT. The chain links TRBV14 to TRBJ2-3, with a tentative D call TRBD2 (6 bases). This CDR3 comprises 16 residues. The germline V gene encodes CDR1 SGHDN and CDR2 FVKESK. Trimming removed 0 bases from V and 2 bases from J, with 12 bases in between.

The chain joins TRBV2 to TRBJ2-1; no definite D call. Per germline, CDR1 SNHLY and CDR2 FYNNEI. The CDR3 length is 12 residues. V lost 5 bases and J lost 4, with 6 bases in between. As DNA, the CDR3 is TGTGCCAGCAGTCCCAATTACAATGAGCAGTTCTTC. This translates into CASSPNYNEQFF.

This rearrangement joins TRBV4-1 to TRBJ2-1, with a weak D call TRBD2 (6 bases). Looked up from germline, CDR1 is MGHRA and CDR2 is YSYEKL. Deletions cut 2 bases from V and 2 bases from J, with 16 bases between. This CDR3 region has 17 residues. CDR3 sequence: CASSQSASGYAYNEQFF. CDR3 nucleotides: TGCGCCAGCAGCCAAAGTGCCAGCGGGTACGCCTACAATGAGCAGTTCTTC.

The chain links TRBV6-1 to TRBJ2-6; 7 bases are a match to TRBD1. Losses at the gene ends were 2 bases for V and 0 bases for J; bases not matched to a gene: 13. The CDR3 contains 20 residues. Looked up from germline, CDR1 is MNHNS and CDR2 is SASEGT. The CDR3 DNA reads TGTGCCAGCAGTGAACCCCCGACAGGGCTCGTTCCCTCTGGGGCCAACGTCCTGACTTTC. It translates to CASSEPPTGLVPSGANVLTF.

This rearrangement joins TRBV18 to TRBJ1-4; 9 nucleotides agree with TRBD1. V dropped 3 bases and J dropped 8; count of bases not matched to a gene: 4. CDR3 length equals 14 residues. Germline lookup yields CDR1 KGHSH and CDR2 LQKENI. The CDR3 DNA reads as TGTGCCAGCTCACCCGGGACAGGGCGGGAAAAACTGTTTTTT. Encoded protein: CASSPGTGREKLFF.

This chain joins TRBV6-5 and TRBJ1-5, with 9 bases fitting TRBD1. Germline values: CDR1 MNHEY, CDR2 SVGAGI. CDR3 length: 14 residues. V shed 8 bases and J 7 bases; nucleotides not matched to a gene: 9. The CDR3 DNA sequence: TGTGCCAGCGGCGGGACAGGGTTTGGACAGCCCCAGCATTTT. Protein sequence: CASGGTGFGQPQHF.

The chain carries TRBV3-1 (or the pseudogene TRBV3-2) and TRBJ2-3; 8 bases align to TRBD2. The CDR3 loop spans 14 amino acids. Germline V CDR1 and CDR2: LGHDT, YNNKEL (reference sequence). V was pared by 2 bases and J by 3 bases, with 1 base of the junction left unmatched. In nucleotides, the CDR3 is TGTGCCAGCAGCCAAAGCGGGAGAACAGATACGCAGTATTTT. This gives the protein CASSQSGRTDTQYF.

J is TRBJ1-5 and V is TRBV19; D is unresolved. Germline V gene data show CDR1 as LNHDA and CDR2 as SQIVND (reference sequence). The CDR3 contains 17 residues. The V gene lost 5 bases and the J gene lost 0 bases, with 17 bases spanning the gap. The CDR3 nucleotides read TGTGCCAGTAGTTTTAGGGTACGGGGTGATAGCAATCAGCCCCAGCATTTT. Its translation: CASSFRVRGDSNQPQHF.

V usage is TRBV21-1 and J usage is TRBJ2-1; TRBD1 is the table's D call, not checked against the DNA. TRBV21-1 corresponds to a pseudogene. CDR3 length: 16 amino acids. Written as DNA, the CDR3 is TGTGCCAGCAGCAAAATCGCGGACAGGGGAGGGAATGAGCAGTTCTTC. Translating it yields CASSKIADRGGNEQFF.

This clone was counted a single time. The rearrangement joins TRBV7-8 to TRBJ2-7; TRBD1 matches at 8 bases. The CDR3 length is 13 residues. J gave up 5 bases and V 5 bases, and 5 bases lay outside the gene matches. CDR1 and CDR2 (germline): SGHVS, FQNEAQ. The CDR3 sequence is CASSTDREDEQYF. Here the CDR3 DNA reads TGTGCCAGCAGCACGGACAGGGAGGACGAGCAGTACTTC.

The rearrangement joins TRBV11-2 to TRBJ2-7, with no clear D. The CDR3 totals 12 residues. The germline V and J ends were trimmed by 4 bases and 2 bases, with 6 bases remaining between them. CDR1 and CDR2 (germline): SGHAT, FQNNGV. The CDR3 DNA sequence: TGTGCCAGCAGCTCTTTCGCCTACGAGCAGTACTTC. Translating gives CASSSFAYEQYF.

V and J are TRBV19 and TRBJ2-3, with 8 positions matching TRBD1. CDR3 length: 14 residues. V dropped 6 bases and J dropped 2; count of bases not matched to a gene: 4. Looked up from germline, CDR1 is LNHDA and CDR2 is SQIVND (reference sequence). The CDR3 DNA follows: TGTGCCAGTAGCGGGACAGGCCTCACAGATACGCAGTATTTT. Protein: CASSGTGLTDTQYF.

The chain carries TRBV2 and TRBJ1-6; a possible D gene is TRBD1 (5 bases). Germline-derived CDR1 and CDR2 are SNHLY and FYNNEI. V lost 6 bases and J lost 10, with 16 bases in between. The CDR3 loop spans 14 amino acids. The CDR3 region is CASRFLGEGSPLHF. In nucleotides, the CDR3 is TGTGCCAGCAGATTCTTAGGGGAGGGCTCACCCCTCCACTTT.

This clone was seen a single time. V is TRBV13 and J is TRBJ1-1; TRBD1 aligns across 8 bases. Trimming took 5 bases from V and 0 from J; bases not matched to a gene: 5. The CDR3 has 15 residues. Germline V CDR1 and CDR2: PRHDT, FYEKMQ (reference sequence). DNA for the CDR3: TGTGCCAGCAGCCACCGGACAGGGATGAACACTGAAGCTTTCTTT. Its translation is CASSHRTGMNTEAFF.

V and J are TRBV6-5 and TRBJ2-7; TRBD1 agrees at 11 bases. The CDR3 is made up of 15 amino acids. Unmatched junction bases numbered 4, after V lost 4 bases and J lost 2 bases. The V gene's germline CDR1 is MNHEY and CDR2 SVGAGI. CDR3 in amino acids: CASSSGGQGAYEQYF. The CDR3, as DNA: TGTGCCAGCAGTTCCGGGGGACAGGGGGCCTACGAGCAGTACTTC.

The chain combines TRBV25-1 with TRBJ2-5; 7 nucleotides agree with TRBD1. Germline lookup yields CDR1 MGHDK and CDR2 SYGVNS. J lost 4 bases, V lost 3 bases, and 5 bases had no gene match. CDR3 size: 14 residues. As DNA, the CDR3 is TGTGCCAGCAGTGACGCAGGGGGTTTAGAGACCCAGTACTTC. Amino acids: CASSDAGGLETQYF.

The V call is TRBV3-1 (or the pseudogene TRBV3-2), the J call TRBJ2-3; 9 nucleotides agree with TRBD2. The trim removed 4 bases at V and 1 base at J, leaving 18 bases unmatched. Germline V gene lookup returns CDR1 LGHDT and CDR2 YNNKEL (reference sequence). The CDR3 is 20 amino acids. In DNA form, the CDR3 reads TGTGCCAGCAGCCTCCTCTCCTGGCGACTAGCGGTGGGGGGCACAGATACGCAGTATTTT. Translation: CASSLLSWRLAVGGTDTQYF.

The rearrangement uses TRBV6-5 and TRBJ1-1, with D possibly matching TRBD1 (5 bases). The CDR3 is 14 amino acids. The V and J ends lost 0 bases and 3 bases respectively, with 8 bases between them. Germline V CDR1 and CDR2: MNHEY, SVGAGI. Here the CDR3 reads CASSYSTGYTEAFF. Here the CDR3 DNA reads TGTGCCAGCAGTTACTCAACAGGATACACTGAAGCTTTCTTT.

The chain has TRBV7-9 and TRBJ1-2; possibly TRBD1 for D (6 bases). The V gene lost 5 bases and the J gene lost 2 bases, with 15 bases spanning the gap. From germline, CDR1 is SEHNR and CDR2 FQNEAQ (reference sequence). There are 15 residues in the CDR3. The CDR3 DNA sequence: TGTGCCAGCAGCCGAAGCGGACAGATAAACTATGGCTACACCTTC. The encoded protein is CASSRSGQINYGYTF. Full variable domain (remainder filled in from reference TRBV7-9 and TRBJ1-2): DTGVSQNPRHKITKRGQNVTFRCDPISEHNRLYWYRQTLGQGPEFLTYFQNEAQLEKSRLLSDRFSAERPKGSFSTLEIQRTEQGDSAMYLCASSRSGQINYGYTFGSGTRLTVV.